Below, 21 T cell receptor beta chains from the same sample are listed, as sequenced in a study of cytomegalovirus exposure and HLA in healthy donors. This PCR relied on a set of 60 Vbeta primers and 13 Jbeta primers. The repertoire was sequenced with immunoSEQ multiplex PCR; TCRdb's copy has only in-frame clones and lacks some. The top ten hold roughly 7.4% of the sample, which has a few hundred thousand clones, 70% to 90% seen once. The sample was PBMCs. All receptors derive from a woman between 55 and 75 years old in good health and CMV-seropositive.

The chain uses TRBV10-2 and TRBJ2-1, with 10 bases identical to TRBD1. Germline V gene lookup returns CDR1 WSHSY and CDR2 SAAADI. The CDR3 runs 13 residues. V gave up 4 bases and J gave up 10 bases; unmatched junction bases: 4. The CDR3 DNA follows: TGCGCCAGCAGTGGACAGGGGGCCGGGGAGCAGTTCTTC. Translating gives CASSGQGAGEQFF.

The rearrangement uses TRBV4-1 and TRBJ2-3; 10 bases are a match to TRBD1. This CDR3 is built from 15 residues. Per the germline V gene, CDR1 is MGHRA and CDR2 is YSYEKL. Losses at the gene ends were 2 bases for V and 5 bases for J; bases not matched to a gene: 4. Here the CDR3 reads CASSQWTGGVDTQYF. The CDR3 DNA reads as TGCGCCAGCAGCCAATGGACAGGGGGAGTAGATACGCAGTATTTT.

This clone was observed once. This chain links TRBV5-1 with TRBJ1-1; D is perhaps TRBD1 (5 bases). Germline V lookup: CDR1 SGHRS, CDR2 YFSETQ. This CDR3 comprises 16 residues. Between the trimmed V and J ends, which lost 3 bases and 0 bases, there was a span of 15 bases. This CDR3 is CASSWRDGSMNTEAFF. The CDR3 nucleotides are TGCGCCAGCAGCTGGCGGGACGGAAGCATGAACACTGAAGCTTTCTTT.

This chain uses TRBV7-9 with TRBJ1-1; D uncertain. V was shortened by 2 bases and J by 5 bases, with 3 bases between the two germline ends. The CDR3 extends over 11 amino acids. Per germline, CDR1 SEHNR and CDR2 FQNEAQ (reference sequence). The DNA for the CDR3 is TGTGCCAGCAGCTTATATACTGAAGCTTTCTTT. Translating gives CASSLYTEAFF. The complete variable domain, with remaining parts taken from reference TRBV7-9 and TRBJ1-1, reads DTGVSQNPRHKITKRGQNVTFRCDPISEHNRLYWYRQTLGQGPEFLTYFQNEAQLEKSRLLSDRFSAERPKGSFSTLEIQRTEQGDSAMYLCASSLYTEAFFGQGTRLTVV.

This chain connects TRBV6-6 to TRBJ1-2, with D uncertain. In germline, CDR1 is MNHNY, CDR2 SVGAGI (reference sequence). V gave up 8 bases and J gave up 5 bases, with 12 bases separating them. This CDR3 has 12 amino acids. The CDR3 DNA follows: TGTGCCAGCGACCAAGGCGGTTATGGCTACACCTTC. As protein: CASDQGGYGYTF.

The chain has TRBV5-8 and TRBJ2-3; 7 bases align to TRBD1. V dropped 4 bases and J dropped 3; count of bases not matched to a gene: 8. This CDR3 spans 15 amino acids. Germline CDR1 reads SGHTS; CDR2 reads YDEGEE. Here the CDR3 reads CASSPRGRGTDTQYF. As DNA, the CDR3 is TGTGCCAGCAGCCCGAGGGGGCGCGGAACAGATACGCAGTATTTT.

V is TRBV5-6 and J is TRBJ2-7; D unclear. This CDR3 contains 14 residues. Per the germline V gene, CDR1 is SGHDT and CDR2 is YYEEEE. V shed 0 bases and J shed 3 bases, with 10 bases lying between them. The CDR3: CASSLVSPGYEQYF. Written as DNA, the CDR3 is TGTGCCAGCAGCTTGGTTTCACCCGGCTACGAGCAGTACTTC. Supplemented by reference TRBV5-6 and TRBJ2-7, the full variable domain reads DAGVTQSPTHLIKTRGQQVTLRCSPKSGHDTVSWYQQALGQGPQFIFQYYEEEERQRGNFPDRFSGHQFPNYSSELNVNALLLGDSALYLCASSLVSPGYEQYFGPGTRLTVT.

This chain joins TRBV5-4 and TRBJ1-2, with D possibly TRBD1 on 5 matching bases. V was clipped by 1 base and J by 6 bases, with 19 bases between them. Germline CDR1 and CDR2: SGHNT and YYREEE (reference sequence). The CDR3 has 16 amino acids. The CDR3 spells CASSLRPGDRQHGYTF. DNA of the CDR3: TGTGCCAGCAGCTTGAGACCCGGAGACAGACAGCATGGCTACACCTTC.

The rearrangement joins TRBV6-5 to TRBJ2-1; D is possibly TRBD2 (6 bases). The V end lost 5 bases, the J end lost 4 bases, and 9 bases lay between the germline ends. The CDR3 runs 13 residues. Germline V gene sequence: CDR1 MNHEY, CDR2 SVGAGI. CDR3 in amino acids: CASSHGRYNEQFF. The CDR3 region has the DNA TGTGCCAGCAGTCACGGGAGATACAATGAGCAGTTCTTC.

This sequence joins TRBV7-2 and TRBJ2-2; no reliable D call. The CDR3 length is 15 residues. Trimming stripped 4 bases from V and 6 bases from J, with 15 bases between. The germline CDR1 and CDR2 sequences are SGHTA and FQGNSA. CDR3 sequence (DNA): TGTGCCAGCAGCTCCCTCTTTGGCAGCGCCGGGGAGCTGTTTTTT. Translated, it gives CASSSLFGSAGELFF.

This chain connects TRBV28 to TRBJ2-7; 10 bases align to TRBD1. This CDR3 contains 14 residues. The ends lost 2 bases at V and 6 bases at J; junction bases unmatched: 4. CDR1 MDHEN and CDR2 SYDVKM come from the germline V gene. The CDR3 nucleotides read TGTGCCAGCAGTTTAGACAGGGGGCGTTGCGAGCAGTACTTC. Translated: CASSLDRGRCEQYF.

The chain is built from TRBV2 and TRBJ2-5, with 9 bases lining up with TRBD1. V shed 6 bases and J 5 bases; nucleotides not matched to a gene: 7. The CDR3 runs to 14 residues. Germline V CDR1 and CDR2: SNHLY, FYNNEI. CDR3 sequence reads: CASSRDRAQETQYF. The CDR3 DNA reads TGTGCCAGCAGCCGGGACAGGGCGCAGGAGACCCAGTACTTC.

The chain carries TRBV7-3 and TRBJ2-2; 7 nucleotides line up with TRBD2. The CDR3 runs 15 residues. Germline assignment: CDR1 SGHTA and CDR2 FQGTGA. V shed 4 bases and J 5 bases; nucleotides not matched to a gene: 7. The CDR3 DNA reads as TGTGCCAGCAGCTCGACTAGCCGACGAACCGGGGAGCTGTTTTTT. Protein product: CASSSTSRRTGELFF.

The CDR3 loop is CASSYGLINYNEQFF. The CDR3 coding sequence is TGTGCCAGCAGTTACGGGCTTATCAACTACAATGAGCAGTTCTTC. The rearrangement uses TRBV6-5 and TRBJ2-1; no reliable D call. The CDR3 contains 15 residues. V was trimmed by 2 bases and J by 3 bases, leaving 11 bases between them. Germline CDR1 is MNHEY and CDR2 is SVGAGI.

This chain uses TRBV28 with TRBJ2-3, with TRBD2 matching 8 bases. Looked up from germline, CDR1 is MDHEN and CDR2 is SYDVKM. Losses at the gene ends were 6 bases for V and 2 bases for J; bases not matched to a gene: 13. CDR3 size: 17 residues. DNA of the CDR3: TGTGCCAGCAGCCCTGACCGGGGCGGGAGGATCACAGATACGCAGTATTTT. Protein sequence: CASSPDRGGRITDTQYF.

This clone was seen more than once but under ten times. This chain uses TRBV6-1 with TRBJ1-1, with D tentatively TRBD1 (5 bases). CDR1 MNHNS and CDR2 SASEGT come from the germline V gene. This CDR3 comprises 13 residues. The V end lost 0 bases, the J end lost 10 bases, and 12 bases lay between the germline ends. The CDR3 region is CASSEALRGGAFF. In DNA form, the CDR3 reads TGTGCCAGCAGTGAAGCGTTAAGGGGAGGAGCTTTCTTT.

The chain carries TRBV4-2 and TRBJ2-2, with D unclear. The CDR3 is 17 residues long. The germline V gene encodes CDR1 LGHNA and CDR2 YNFKEQ. The V end was cut by 0 bases, the J end by 0 bases, with 11 bases between. As DNA, the CDR3 is TGTGCCAGCAGCCAAGAATCAGGTCACTCGAACACCGGGGAGCTGTTTTTT. Translation: CASSQESGHSNTGELFF.

J is TRBJ2-7 and V is TRBV29-1; 7 nucleotides match TRBD2. CDR3 length equals 12 residues. V was pared by 6 bases and J by 5 bases, with 7 bases of the junction left unmatched. CDR1 and CDR2 from the germline V gene are SQVTM and ANQGSEA. This chain's CDR3 is CSVAGEGDEQYF. For the CDR3, the DNA is TGCAGCGTGGCGGGAGAGGGCGACGAGCAGTACTTC.

The chain recombines TRBV6-1 with TRBJ2-7, with D possibly TRBD2 on 5 matching bases. V lost 4 bases and J 3 bases, leaving 13 bases between the germline ends. Germline loops: CDR1 MNHNS, CDR2 SASEGT. The length of the CDR3 is 14 residues. This CDR3 reads CASSAQFRDYEQYF. The CDR3 DNA reads TGTGCCAGCAGTGCTCAATTCCGGGACTACGAGCAGTACTTC.

V is TRBV28 and J is TRBJ2-3; 10 bases map to TRBD2. The CDR3 is 14 amino acids. The V gene end was trimmed by 4 bases and the J gene end by 6 bases; junction bases not matched to a gene: 4. Germline CDR1 reads MDHEN; CDR2 reads SYDVKM. CDR3 nucleotide sequence: TGTGCCAGCAGTTCCCTTAGCGGGAGGGATACGCAGTATTTT. The encoded protein is CASSSLSGRDTQYF.

The CDR3 loop is CASSAGTGAGNTIYF. The CDR3 bases are TGTGCCAGCAGCGCGGGGACAGGGGCTGGAAACACCATATATTTT. The rearrangement links TRBV2 to TRBJ1-3; the match to TRBD1 covers 10 bases. Trimming cost V 6 bases and J 2 bases; bases outside gene matches: 4. Germline CDR1 is SNHLY and CDR2 is FYNNEI. This CDR3 region has 15 residues.